These T cell receptor beta chains were read from a single sample in a study of T-cell reconstitution after alpha-beta-depleted transplantation in children. TCRdb independently ran MiXCR on the PCR reads; one entry per CDR3 protein. The repertoire holds a few hundred thousand distinct CDR3 sequences, with around 46% as singletons. The source was PBMCs, collected before TCRalphabeta/CD19-depleted stem cell transplant. These receptors originate from a girl aged 2 to 10 with aplastic anemia, due to receive a stem cell transplant. Each CDR3 is given without its conserved first and last residue.

v_gene	j_gene	len	CDR3aa
TRBV20-1	TRBJ1-2	12	SARGRQGRYGYT
TRBV12-3/TRBV12-4	TRBJ2-5	13	ASSFRTGSGETQY
TRBV5-1	TRBJ2-5	15	ASGPLGGGPYQETQY
TRBV7-2	TRBJ1-5	12	ASSLGQGPQPQH
TRBV7-8	TRBJ1-6	15	ASSLVEGSSYNSPLH
TRBV20-1	TRBJ2-3	13	SALGRGQSTDTQY
TRBV28	TRBJ2-7	13	ASLGLAGEGYEQY
TRBV12-3/TRBV12-4	TRBJ2-7	8	ASSLGEQY
TRBV7-9	TRBJ1-4	14	ASSLGTLTGGEKLF
TRBV7-9	TRBJ1-4	10	ASSSGQGKLF
TRBV5-5	TRBJ2-3	16	ASSLFGVVRVSTDTQY